This is a list of T cell receptor beta chains from one sample in a study of cytomegalovirus exposure and HLA in healthy donors. This table comes from immunoSEQ multiplex PCR, and its TCRdb copy is limited to in-frame clones, with some not included. The sample yields 110,000 to 150,000 clones, approximately 82% seen once. The sequenced sample consisted of PBMCs. The receptor source for this set is a woman in her thirties or forties in good health and CMV-seronegative. The CDR3 runs from the conserved cysteine through the conserved F or W. Fields, in order: CDR3 protein, CDR3 DNA, J gene, V gene, clone size, D gene. The D gene is left open where the match is weak. Clone size appears in some rows only: once, few, many, or a class for an expanded clone.

CDR3: CASSFKRGADSNQPQHF; DNA: TGTGCCAGCAGCTTTAAACGGGGGGCGGATAGCAATCAGCCCCAGCATTTT; J: TRBJ1-5; V: TRBV5-4; size: few; D: .
CDR3: CASSPRLEGTDTQYF; DNA: TGTGCCAGCAGCCCGCGACTAGAGGGCACAGATACGCAGTATTTT; J: TRBJ2-3; V: TRBV7-2; size: .; D: .
CDR3: CASSFGELGYTF; DNA: TGTGCCAGCAGCTTTGGAGAGCTTGGCTACACCTTC; J: TRBJ1-2; V: TRBV5-6; size: .; D: .
CDR3: CASRGTGSYGYTF; DNA: TGTGCCAGCAGGGGGACAGGGTCCTATGGCTACACCTTC; J: TRBJ1-2; V: TRBV5-8; size: .; D: TRBD1
CDR3: CASRLDSNYGYTF; DNA: TGTGCCAGCAGACTGGACTCAAACTATGGCTACACCTTC; J: TRBJ1-2; V: TRBV28; size: .; D: .
CDR3: CASSPEREATSTDTQYF; DNA: TGTGCCAGCAGCCCGGAGCGGGAGGCAACTAGCACAGATACGCAGTATTTT; J: TRBJ2-3; V: TRBV7-2; size: .; D: TRBD2
CDR3: CASSRGRDRGATEAFF; DNA: TGTGCCAGCAGCAGAGGTAGGGACAGGGGTGCGACTGAAGCTTTCTTT; J: TRBJ1-1; V: TRBV2; size: few; D: TRBD1
CDR3: CASTPTSGVYNEQFF; DNA: TGTGCCAGCACCCCGACATCGGGAGTTTACAATGAGCAGTTCTTC; J: TRBJ2-1; V: TRBV28; size: .; D: .
CDR3: CASSLGGQTNQPQHF; DNA: TGTGCCAGCAGCTTAGGGGGACAGACAAATCAGCCCCAGCATTTT; J: TRBJ1-5; V: TRBV7-3; size: .; D: TRBD1
CDR3: CASSLGGQGVHEQYF; DNA: TGTGCCAGCAGCCTTGGGGGACAGGGGGTCCACGAGCAGTACTTC; J: TRBJ2-7; V: TRBV7-9; size: .; D: TRBD1
CDR3: CATSRDKGRGYTF; DNA: TGTGCCACCAGCAGAGATAAGGGGCGCGGCTACACCTTC; J: TRBJ1-2; V: TRBV15; size: .; D: .
CDR3: CASSLVWDREKTDTQYF; DNA: TGTGCCAGCAGCTTAGTCTGGGACAGGGAAAAAACAGATACGCAGTATTTT; J: TRBJ2-3; V: TRBV7-9; size: once; D: TRBD1
CDR3: CASSRDNSYEQYF; DNA: TGTGCCAGCAGCCGGGACAACTCCTACGAGCAGTACTTC; J: TRBJ2-7; V: TRBV13; size: .; D: .
CDR3: CASSLVGSRNTIYF; DNA: TGTGCCAGCAGTTTAGTAGGGAGCCGTAACACCATATATTTT; J: TRBJ1-3; V: TRBV28; size: .; D: .
CDR3: CASSELASGIWFNEQFF; DNA: TGTGCCAGCAGTGAATTGGCTAGCGGGATTTGGTTCAATGAGCAGTTCTTC; J: TRBJ2-1; V: TRBV6-1; size: .; D: TRBD2
CDR3: CASSLEGQNTEAFF; DNA: TGTGCCAGCAGCTTAGAGGGGCAGAACACTGAAGCTTTCTTT; J: TRBJ1-1; V: TRBV11-2; size: .; D: .
CDR3: CASTPGGQGSYEQYF; DNA: TGTGCCAGCACCCCGGGGGGACAGGGATCCTACGAGCAGTACTTC; J: TRBJ2-7; V: TRBV28; size: once; D: TRBD1
CDR3: CASSWTGRRTEAFF; DNA: TGTGCCAGCAGTTGGACAGGTAGAAGGACTGAAGCTTTCTTT; J: TRBJ1-1; V: TRBV28; size: .; D: TRBD1
CDR3: CASSQGQGAEQFF; DNA: TGTGCCAGCAGCCAGGGACAGGGGGCTGAGCAGTTCTTC; J: TRBJ2-1; V: TRBV7-2; size: .; D: TRBD1
CDR3: CASSLTRINQPQHF; DNA: TGTGCCAGCAGTTTGACCAGGATTAATCAGCCCCAGCATTTT; J: TRBJ1-5; V: TRBV28; size: .; D: .
CDR3: CASSLLNGGYTF; DNA: TGTGCCAGCAGCCTCCTTAACGGTGGCTACACCTTC; J: TRBJ1-2; V: TRBV5-6; size: .; D: .
CDR3: CASSLGPQGTNTGELFF; DNA: TGTGCCAGCAGCTTAGGGCCTCAGGGCACGAACACCGGGGAGCTGTTTTTT; J: TRBJ2-2; V: TRBV7-6; size: .; D: .
CDR3: CASSDASVVQETQYF; DNA: TGCGCCAGCAGTGACGCTAGCGTGGTCCAAGAGACCCAGTACTTC; J: TRBJ2-5; V: TRBV5-1; size: .; D: .
CDR3: CSSRGGVDGTDTQYF; DNA: TGCAGTTCACGGGGGGGTGTGGACGGCACAGATACGCAGTATTTT; J: TRBJ2-3; V: TRBV29-1; size: .; D: TRBD2
CDR3: CASSPSGTADQETQYF; DNA: TGTGCCAGCAGCCCTTCCGGGACAGCTGACCAAGAGACCCAGTACTTC; J: TRBJ2-5; V: TRBV7-9; size: .; D: TRBD1
CDR3: CASSWERTASYEQYF; DNA: TGTGCCAGCAGTTGGGAGAGGACAGCCTCCTACGAGCAGTACTTC; J: TRBJ2-7; V: TRBV6-5; size: .; D: .
CDR3: CASSPNPGLAGVSDTQYF; DNA: TGTGCCAGCAGCCCAAACCCCGGACTAGCGGGAGTATCAGATACGCAGTATTTT; J: TRBJ2-3; V: TRBV4-2; size: .; D: TRBD2
CDR3: CASGDQGAGYGYTF; DNA: TGTGCCAGCGGGGATCAGGGAGCGGGCTATGGCTACACCTTC; J: TRBJ1-2; V: TRBV27; size: .; D: .
CDR3: CASGDRSYEQYF; DNA: TGTGCCAGCGGGGACAGGTCCTACGAGCAGTACTTC; J: TRBJ2-7; V: TRBV5-6; size: .; D: TRBD1
CDR3: CASSVATGAYEQYF; DNA: TGTGCCAGCAGCGTAGCGACAGGAGCATACGAGCAGTACTTC; J: TRBJ2-7; V: TRBV9; size: .; D: .
CDR3: CASSRRTSGKVDEQFF; DNA: TGTGCCAGCAGCCGTCGGACTAGCGGGAAGGTCGATGAGCAGTTCTTC; J: TRBJ2-1; V: TRBV7-3; size: once; D: TRBD2
CDR3: CASSLRASGRHNEQFF; DNA: TGTGCCAGCAGCTTACGGGCTAGCGGGAGGCACAATGAGCAGTTCTTC; J: TRBJ2-1; V: TRBV11-3; size: .; D: TRBD2
CDR3: CASSLLSTDTQYF; DNA: TGTGCCAGCAGTTTACTTTCCACAGATACGCAGTATTTT; J: TRBJ2-3; V: TRBV28; size: .; D: .
CDR3: CASPPRTQPQTRYEQYF; DNA: TGTGCCAGCCCCCCCCGGACTCAACCACAGACCCGCTACGAGCAGTACTTC; J: TRBJ2-7; V: TRBV28; size: few; D: .
CDR3: CASSLALGQGSGELFF; DNA: TGTGCCAGCAGCTTAGCGCTGGGACAGGGAAGCGGGGAGCTGTTTTTT; J: TRBJ2-2; V: TRBV7-2; size: .; D: TRBD1
CDR3: CASSLRQSSDEKLFF; DNA: TGTGCCAGCAGCTTGAGACAGTCAAGTGATGAAAAACTGTTTTTT; J: TRBJ1-4; V: TRBV5-8; size: .; D: .
CDR3: CASSQEFAGVAGEQFF; DNA: TGCGCCAGCAGCCAAGAATTTGCGGGAGTCGCGGGAGAGCAGTTCTTC; J: TRBJ2-1; V: TRBV4-3; size: .; D: TRBD2
CDR3: CASRWTSGTHNEQFF; DNA: TGTGCCAGCAGGTGGACTAGCGGGACCCACAATGAGCAGTTCTTC; J: TRBJ2-1; V: TRBV28; size: .; D: TRBD2
CDR3: CASSSTGDRQPQHF; DNA: TGTGCCAGCTCATCGACAGGGGATCGTCAGCCCCAGCATTTT; J: TRBJ1-5; V: TRBV18; size: .; D: TRBD1
CDR3: CASSFEPRTSSKNEQFF; DNA: TGTGCCAGCAGCTTTGAACCTAGGACTAGCTCGAAAAATGAGCAGTTCTTC; J: TRBJ2-1; V: TRBV7-2; size: .; D: TRBD2
CDR3: CASSQDTGACYTF; DNA: TGTGCCAGCAGCCAAGACACAGGGGCCTGCTACACCTTC; J: TRBJ1-2; V: TRBV14; size: .; D: TRBD1
CDR3: CAISESTEESIYEQYF; DNA: TGTGCCATCAGCGAGTCGACTGAGGAATCCATTTACGAGCAGTACTTC; J: TRBJ2-7; V: TRBV10-3; size: .; D: .
CDR3: CASSFRDRVHNQPQHF; DNA: TGTGCCAGCAGTTTCCGGGACAGGGTCCACAATCAGCCCCAGCATTTT; J: TRBJ1-5; V: TRBV27; size: .; D: TRBD1
CDR3: CASRKQGNEQFF; DNA: TGTGCCAGCAGAAAACAGGGCAATGAGCAGTTCTTC; J: TRBJ2-1; V: TRBV6-6; size: .; D: .
CDR3: CASSDSGRSSYEQYF; DNA: TGTGCCAGCAGTGACAGCGGGAGGAGCTCCTACGAGCAGTACTTC; J: TRBJ2-7; V: TRBV25-1; size: .; D: TRBD2
CDR3: CASSNRGLNEQYF; DNA: TGTGCCAGCAGTAACAGGGGGTTGAACGAGCAGTACTTC; J: TRBJ2-7; V: TRBV6-5; size: .; D: TRBD1
CDR3: CASSYGGTGPYEQYF; DNA: TGTGCCAGCTCGTACGGCGGGACAGGGCCCTACGAGCAGTACTTC; J: TRBJ2-7; V: TRBV18; size: .; D: TRBD1
CDR3: CAIARLSSDTQYF; DNA: TGTGCCATCGCGAGGCTTAGTTCAGATACGCAGTATTTT; J: TRBJ2-3; V: TRBV10-3; size: few; D: .
CDR3: CASSLGGGVAKNIQYF; DNA: TGTGCCAGCAGTTTGGGAGGGGGAGTAGCCAAAAACATTCAGTACTTC; J: TRBJ2-4; V: TRBV28; size: few; D: .
CDR3: CASSLSQGALGYTF; DNA: TGTGCCAGCAGTTTGTCACAGGGGGCGCTTGGCTACACCTTC; J: TRBJ1-2; V: TRBV28; size: .; D: TRBD1
CDR3: CASSHVDKGLCPNYGYTF; DNA: TGCGCCAGCAGTCACGTGGACAAAGGTCTCTGCCCTAACTATGGCTACACCTTC; J: TRBJ1-2; V: TRBV23-1; size: medium-sized; D: .